These T cell receptor beta chains were read from a single sample in a study of memory CD4+ T cells and cytomegalovirus serostatus. Clones were sequenced by immunoSEQ multiplex PCR, and TCRdb holds only the in-frame ones, with some missing. The profile shows 60,000 or so clones, under 90% of them singletons. The specimen was memory CD4+ T cells from blood. All receptors derive from an adult in good health and CMV-seronegative. Some clones in this sample may be carry-over from other donors' samples. The CDR3 runs from the conserved cysteine through the conserved F or W. Each record gives: clone size, V gene, D gene, J gene, CDR3 protein, CDR3 DNA. The D gene is left open where the match is weak. Size values are once, few and many counts, or a class for expanded clones, and some rows have none.

.,TRBV27,.,TRBJ1-2,CASGGQVGGGYTF,TGTGCCAGCGGGGGACAAGTAGGGGGTGGCTACACCTTC
.,TRBV18,.,TRBJ2-7,CASSPRSSYEQYF,TGTGCCAGCTCCCCAAGGAGCTCCTACGAGCAGTACTTC
.,TRBV4-3,TRBD2,TRBJ2-1,CASSRTGGPYSSYNEQFF,TGCGCCAGCAGCCGGACGGGAGGGCCCTACAGCTCCTACAATGAGCAGTTCTTC
.,TRBV6-1,TRBD1,TRBJ1-3,CASGDRSSGNTIYF,TGTGCCAGCGGGGACAGGAGCTCTGGAAACACCATATATTTT
.,TRBV10-2,.,TRBJ2-3,CATNRGSDRVADTQYF,TGCGCCACCAACCGGGGGAGCGATCGAGTAGCAGATACGCAGTATTTT
.,TRBV7-8,TRBD1,TRBJ1-1,CASSPAQGANTEAFF,TGTGCCAGCAGCCCCGCGCAGGGGGCGAACACTGAAGCTTTCTTT
once,TRBV27,TRBD2,TRBJ2-1,CASSLLASGPSSYNEQFF,TGTGCCAGCAGTTTACTTGCTAGCGGACCAAGCTCCTACAATGAGCAGTTCTTC
.,TRBV4-2,TRBD2,TRBJ2-1,CASSQIFTRLAGDEQFF,TGTGCCAGCAGCCAAATCTTTACGCGACTAGCGGGAGATGAGCAGTTCTTC
few,TRBV5-1,TRBD1,TRBJ1-4,CASSPDRGEKLFF,TGCGCCAGCAGCCCGGACAGGGGGGAAAAACTGTTTTTT
.,TRBV5-4,TRBD1,TRBJ2-2,CASSLDRAMGAGELFF,TGTGCCAGCAGTCTTGACAGGGCGATGGGCGCCGGGGAGCTGTTTTTT
.,TRBV23-1,TRBD1,TRBJ1-4,CASSTGGLREKLFF,TGCGCCAGCAGTACAGGGGGCCTTCGGGAAAAACTGTTTTTT
medium-sized,TRBV7-2,.,TRBJ2-1,CASSLGLGIGNNEQFF,TGTGCCAGCAGCTTAGGGTTGGGGATTGGGAACAATGAGCAGTTCTTC
.,TRBV20-1,.,TRBJ2-1,CSAVTSHEQFF,TGCAGTGCCGTGACTAGTCATGAGCAGTTCTTC
.,TRBV10-3,.,TRBJ1-5,CAISPDRNQPQHF,TGTGCCATCAGTCCCGACCGGAATCAGCCCCAGCATTTT
.,TRBV28,.,TRBJ2-1,CASSLVGTNYNEQFF,TGTGCCAGCAGTTTGGTGGGTACTAACTACAATGAGCAGTTCTTC
.,TRBV7-2,TRBD2,TRBJ2-1,CASSLRSRRGSGANEQFF,TGTGCCAGCAGCTTAAGGTCCAGGAGGGGTAGCGGGGCAAATGAGCAGTTCTTC
.,TRBV2,TRBD2,TRBJ2-6,CASSQGTSGYPRGANVLTF,TGTGCCAGCAGTCAAGGTACTAGCGGTTACCCCAGGGGGGCCAACGTCCTGACTTTC
.,TRBV28,.,TRBJ2-7,CASSPNLRASYEQYF,TGTGCCAGCAGTCCGAACCTTAGGGCTTCCTACGAGCAGTACTTC
.,TRBV19,TRBD2,TRBJ2-7,CASSTRLAGGTYEQYF,TGTGCCAGTAGTACACGACTAGCGGGAGGGACCTACGAGCAGTACTTC
.,TRBV5-1,.,TRBJ2-5,CASSLRSRGTQYF,TGCGCCAGCAGCCTACGTTCCAGAGGGACCCAGTACTTC
.,TRBV27,TRBD2,TRBJ2-7,CASSSSGRGGEQYF,TGTGCCAGCAGTTCCAGCGGGAGAGGGGGCGAGCAGTACTTC
.,TRBV5-6,.,TRBJ2-3,CASSLDIGTDTQYF,TGTGCCAGCAGCTTGGACATAGGCACAGATACGCAGTATTTT
once,TRBV6-1,.,TRBJ1-5,CASSEGTKNQPQHF,TGTGCCAGCAGTGAGGGGACAAAAAATCAGCCCCAGCATTTT
.,TRBV9,.,TRBJ1-4,CASSVSPRGPNEKLFF,TGTGCCAGCAGCGTGAGCCCCCGGGGGCCTAATGAAAAACTGTTTTTT
.,TRBV30,TRBD1,TRBJ1-2,CAASRDRPYGYTF,TGTGCCGCCTCGAGGGACAGACCTTATGGCTACACCTTC
.,TRBV13,.,TRBJ1-1,CAVRRERKTEAFF,TGTGCCGTAAGGAGGGAAAGAAAAACTGAAGCTTTCTTT
.,TRBV19,.,TRBJ2-7,CASSLDSNEQYF,TGTGCCAGTAGTCTAGACTCCAACGAGCAGTACTTC
.,TRBV7-9,.,TRBJ2-1,CATDLTAWPYNEQFF,TGTGCCACCGACCTCACCGCGTGGCCCTACAATGAGCAGTTCTTC
.,TRBV28,TRBD1,TRBJ1-2,CASSLGGDSYGYTF,TGTGCCAGCAGTTTAGGGGGGGACAGCTATGGCTACACCTTC
.,TRBV11-2,.,TRBJ2-3,CASSFIFPRADTQYF,TGTGCCAGCAGCTTCATATTTCCCAGGGCAGATACGCAGTATTTT
few,TRBV7-9,.,TRBJ1-5,CASSVSNQPQHF,TGTGCCAGCAGCGTAAGCAATCAGCCCCAGCATTTT
.,TRBV6-6,.,TRBJ2-7,CASSYTGTREQYF,TGTGCCAGCAGTTATACAGGAACCCGCGAGCAGTACTTC
.,TRBV5-1,.,TRBJ2-6,CASSSGSGANVLTF,TGCGCCAGCAGCTCTGGCTCTGGGGCCAACGTCCTGACTTTC
.,TRBV5-4,.,TRBJ2-1,CASTPETRIYNEQFF,TGTGCCAGCACCCCCGAGACTAGGATTTACAATGAGCAGTTCTTC
.,TRBV18,.,TRBJ1-4,CASSQTGTNEKLFF,TGTGCCAGCTCTCAAACAGGGACTAATGAAAAACTGTTTTTT
.,TRBV7-9,.,TRBJ1-2,CASSLGGQGSGGYTF,TGTGCCAGCAGCTTAGGAGGGCAGGGAAGCGGCGGCTACACCTTC
.,TRBV11-2,.,TRBJ2-3,CASSSGRIPSTQYF,TGTGCCAGCAGCTCGGGACGCATACCAAGTACGCAGTATTTT
few,TRBV28,.,TRBJ1-5,CASRRPGQPQHF,TGTGCCAGCAGGCGACCGGGGCAGCCCCAGCATTTT
.,TRBV2,.,TRBJ1-2,CASSEVGDISNYGYTF,TGTGCCAGCAGTGAAGTTGGGGACATCTCTAACTATGGCTACACCTTC
once,TRBV5-8,.,TRBJ2-7,CASSLYQGGHEQYF,TGTGCCAGCAGCTTGTATCAGGGGGGCCACGAGCAGTACTTC
.,TRBV10-3,TRBD1,TRBJ1-1,CAIRGQGSITEAFF,TGTGCCATCAGGGGACAGGGATCCATCACTGAAGCTTTCTTT
.,TRBV5-6,TRBD2,TRBJ2-3,CASSTYGLVLTQYF,TGTGCCAGCAGCACCTACGGACTAGTCCTTACGCAGTATTTT
.,TRBV29-1,TRBD1,TRBJ2-7,CSVEGRERDRDDYEQYF,TGCAGCGTTGAAGGAAGGGAGCGGGACAGGGACGACTACGAGCAGTACTTC
.,TRBV7-6,TRBD1,TRBJ2-5,CASSPYKTGTGRETQYF,TGTGCCAGCAGCCCTTATAAGACCGGGACAGGGCGAGAGACCCAGTACTTC
once,TRBV4-3,TRBD2,TRBJ2-1,CASSFETSGRGRYNEQFF,TGCGCCAGCAGCTTTGAGACTAGCGGGAGAGGACGCTACAATGAGCAGTTCTTC